Listed below are T cell receptor beta chains from one sample, sequenced in a study of blood T cell repertoires in COVID-19. The data were produced by immunoSEQ multiplex PCR, yet TCRdb's version contains in-frame clones alone and is incomplete. The sample has about 130,000 clones; under 85% are singletons. Sequencing was carried out using peripheral blood. The receptors were sampled from a man aged 40-49 years with active or convalescent COVID-19. Both conserved end residues are part of each CDR3. A row's size may be missing; if present it is once, few, many or a size class.

v_gene	j_gene	abundance	CDR3aa
TRBV7-2	TRBJ2-6	NA	CASSRGSGANVLTF
TRBV9	TRBJ1-6	NA	CASSEGGGSPLHF
TRBV9	TRBJ2-5	once	CASSVGTDQETQYF
TRBV6-1	TRBJ2-7	NA	CASSKPSQGSYEQYF
TRBV12-5	TRBJ2-7	NA	CASGQTSGFNEQYF
TRBV27	TRBJ2-7	NA	CASSRHPSGGNYEQYF
TRBV19	TRBJ2-7	NA	CASSILAGPSEQYF
TRBV3-1/TRBV3-2	TRBJ1-6	NA	CASSQGDRGSSPLHF
TRBV6-5	TRBJ2-7	many	CASRPAQIYEQYF
TRBV13	TRBJ2-4	NA	CASSPGLQGRSIQYF
TRBV6-1	TRBJ1-6	NA	CASSDGAPLHF
TRBV30	TRBJ2-7	NA	CAWMTGAYEQYF